The clone carrying this T cell receptor (beta chain) was seen once. Its target is not known. The DNA is omitted, as the CDR3 cannot be located on it reliably, and the CDR3 follows TCRdb's listing. The data were taken from a study of a mutant IDH1 vaccine in newly diagnosed glioma. Across the study: Males made up approximately 60% and females roughly 38% of treated patients, whose mean age was approximately 41 years. Patients had received radiotherapy, temozolomide, or both previously, most receiving both.

Time point defined: week 35, safety follow-up. Every single dose of the vaccine, 300 ug of mutant IDH1 20-mer peptide, came with topical imiquimod. Donor diagnoses consisted of new WHO grade 3 or 4 IDH1-mutant, ATRX-lost astrocytomas. Data came from immunoSEQ multiplex PCR; TCRdb stores just in-frame clones and leaves some out. The sample has 40,000 to 50,000 clones, over 75% seen once. Study-level points and caveats: In 80% to 95% of patients, immune responses induced by the vaccine occurred.

CDR1 and CDR2 from the germline V gene are SGDLS and YYNGEE. The length of the CDR3 is 15 amino acids, counting both ends. The source material was PBMCs, sampled from a glioma patient whose treatment included an IDH1 peptide vaccine. The V gene is TRBV9, the J gene TRBJ2-7; TRBD1 was called by the table and not checked on the DNA. The TCR was taken from a man aged 35-49 years with glioma. The CDR3 is CASSRWGQGAAEQHF.